The clone carrying this T cell receptor (beta chain) was seen more than once but under ten times. As yet, its antigen is unknown. This sample was included in a study of T cell repertoires in cytomegalovirus infection. Study background: Selection of CMV epitopes for the study included recently identified HLA-C-restricted and well-studied HLA-B-restricted ones. Public TCR beta signature analysis indicated the presence of both CMV infection and matching HLA type. Study-wide results and caveats: There were HLA-C-restricted CMV-specific TCR beta clonotypes dominating the ex vivo response.

TCRdb re-called the reads with MiXCR, one entry per CDR3 protein. Here the sample spans tens of thousands of distinct CDR3 sequences, around 27% being singletons. This receptor was taken from a human donor in good health (CMV status not recorded). Some clones in this sample may be carry-over from other donors' samples. The sample here was CD8+ T cells from cultured PBMCs, taken from culture after CMV antigen stimulation.

In DNA, the CDR3 is TGTGCCAGCGGAATTCGGAACACTGAAGCTTTCTTT. Protein: CASGIRNTEAFF. This chain uses TRBV6-1 with TRBJ1-1; D is unclear. Germline V gene data show CDR1 as MNHNS and CDR2 as SASEGT. The ends were cut back, 8 bases at V and 1 base at J, with 8 bases in the middle. This CDR3 comprises 12 residues.